This entry features one TCR beta chain sequence. The target antigen is unknown. The assay was immunoSEQ multiplex PCR, and TCRdb's table has in-frame clones only and misses some. The data show hundreds of thousands of clones, approximately 86% seen once. Treatment of the sample: around 19 received Ad26.COV2.S at low or high dose, single or two shots; a few received placebo; per-sample allocation not given. It was on day 63 after the first vaccine or placebo injection that samples were taken. These data come from a study of Ad26.COV2.S vaccination and SARS-CoV-2 variants. Across the study: Sample donor was a member of the COV1001 Ad26.COV2.S trial arm.

Whole-study results and caveats: The analyses of TCR breadth and depth may have understated the size of total T cell responses. People who got the vaccine or the placebo had similar non-spike TCR breadth.

In germline, CDR1 is SGHNT, CDR2 YYREEE (reference sequence). V was clipped by 5 bases and J by 5 bases; unmatched bases: 7. The CDR3 is 15 amino acids. The sample was peripheral blood, taken in a trial of Ad26.COV2.S vaccine versus placebo. This receptor was identified in a person aged 18-60 years who received the Ad26.COV2.S COVID-19 vaccine or a placebo. The chain employs TRBV5-4 and TRBJ2-1; the match to TRBD2 covers 10 bases. The chain's CDR3 is CASSPSGGSDNEQFF. The CDR3 region has the DNA TGTGCCAGCAGTCCTAGCGGGGGATCGGACAATGAGCAGTTCTTC.